These T cell receptor beta chains were read from a single sample in a study of cytotoxic CD8 clonotypes in ibrutinib-treated CLL. Profiling relied on immunoSEQ multiplex PCR, and the TCRdb table lists in-frame clones only, not all of them. The sample has about 36,000 clones; 71% are singletons. Material: PBMCs, obtained at disease progression, from a patient treated with ibrutinib. The source of these receptors is a human donor with chronic lymphocytic leukemia. The CDR3 runs from the conserved cysteine through the conserved F or W. Each record gives: clone size, V gene, D gene, J gene, CDR3 protein, CDR3 DNA. A D gene is named only where the DNA matches it firmly. Some rows mark clone size as missing; the rest say once, few, many or name a class of expanded clone.

>-|TRBV5-1|TRBD2|TRBJ2-5
CASSLAVAGVGETQYF
TGCGCCAGCAGCTTGGCCGTGGCGGGGGTTGGAGAGACCCAGTACTTC
>-|TRBV19|TRBD1|TRBJ1-2
CASGNPGQGAIYGYTF
TGTGCCAGTGGGAACCCGGGACAGGGGGCTATCTATGGCTACACCTTC
>-|TRBV19|-|TRBJ1-2
CASSIRPGTNYGYTF
TGTGCCAGTAGTATCCGTCCGGGGACCAACTATGGCTACACCTTC
>few|TRBV2|TRBD1|TRBJ1-6
CASRMTGERNSPLHF
TGTGCCAGCAGGATGACAGGGGAAAGGAATTCACCCCTCCACTTT
>few|TRBV4-1|-|TRBJ1-2
CASSQEDRVHYGYTF
TGCGCCAGCAGCCAAGAGGACCGGGTGCACTATGGCTACACCTTC
>-|TRBV5-6|-|TRBJ1-2
CASSFRSAGSANYGYTF
TGTGCCAGCAGCTTTAGGTCCGCTGGCAGCGCTAACTATGGCTACACCTTC
>-|TRBV19|-|TRBJ1-5
CASSLGENGNQPQHF
TGTGCCAGTAGTTTGGGCGAGAACGGCAATCAGCCCCAGCATTTT
>-|TRBV5-8|-|TRBJ1-2
CASSLRPMNYGYTF
TGTGCCAGCAGCTTGCGACCGATGAACTATGGCTACACCTTC
>few|TRBV9|-|TRBJ1-3
CASSVVTVWNTIYF
TGTGCCAGCAGCGTAGTGACAGTTTGGAACACCATATATTTT
>-|TRBV14|-|TRBJ1-2
CASSQVASNYTF
TGTGCCAGCAGCCAAGTGGCGTCAAACTACACCTTC
>-|TRBV19|-|TRBJ1-4
CASSILQEQSLFF
TGTGCCAGTAGTATCTTACAGGAGCAGTCACTGTTTTTT
>-|TRBV12-5|-|TRBJ2-1
CASTTRTINNEQFF
TGTGCTAGTACCACTAGGACAATAAACAATGAGCAGTTCTTC
>-|TRBV5-1|TRBD1|TRBJ1-2
CASSQGDFANYGYTF
TGCGCCAGCAGCCAGGGGGATTTTGCTAACTATGGCTACACCTTC
>few|TRBV6-5|TRBD1|TRBJ1-2
CASRQDRIYGYTF
TGTGCCAGCAGACAGGACAGGATCTATGGCTACACCTTC
>-|TRBV10-2|TRBD1|TRBJ1-5
CATGRQGVNQPQHF
TGCGCCACCGGACGACAGGGGGTCAATCAGCCCCAGCATTTT
>-|TRBV7-2|-|TRBJ1-6
CASSLLGGGSPLHF
TGTGCCAGCAGCTTACTTGGGGGGGGTTCACCCCTCCACTTT
>many|TRBV2|-|TRBJ1-4
CASLGNEKLFF
TGTGCCAGCCTCGGAAATGAAAAACTGTTTTTT
>-|TRBV4-1|-|TRBJ1-4
CASSQELDATNEKLFF
TGCGCCAGCAGCCAAGAGCTAGATGCAACTAATGAAAAACTGTTTTTT
>few|TRBV6-1|TRBD2|TRBJ2-3
CASSEVWRGGTDTQYF
TGTGCCAGCAGTGAAGTTTGGCGGGGGGGCACAGATACGCAGTATTTT
>-|TRBV10-3|TRBD1|TRBJ2-7
CAISDVPGQGTYEQYF
TGTGCCATCAGTGACGTCCCGGGACAGGGAACCTACGAGCAGTACTTC
>-|TRBV7-9|TRBD1|TRBJ1-4
CASSPGTDNNEKLFF
TGTGCCAGCAGCCCCGGGACAGACAACAATGAAAAACTGTTTTTT
>-|TRBV11-2|TRBD2|TRBJ2-2
CASIRTSGGYGELFF
TGTGCCAGCATCCGGACTAGCGGGGGTTACGGGGAGCTGTTTTTT
>once|TRBV5-1|-|TRBJ1-5
CASSLDGYGQPQHF
TGCGCCAGCAGCTTGGACGGATACGGTCAGCCCCAGCATTTT
>once|TRBV19|-|TRBJ1-4
CASSMQGRQVIKLFF
TGTGCCAGTAGTATGCAGGGGAGACAGGTCATTAAACTGTTTTTT
>-|TRBV28|-|TRBJ1-1
CATTGGGGNTEAFF
TGTGCCACCACTGGCGGGGGTGGGAACACTGAAGCTTTCTTT